A single sample gave rise to the 29 T cell receptor beta chains below, sequenced in a study of cytomegalovirus exposure and HLA in healthy donors (dated 2017 in TCRdb). The library came from the immunoSEQ multiplex PCR assay. For the multiplex PCR, a mixture combining 60 forward primers for TCR Vbeta segments and 13 reverse primers for TCR Jbeta segments was used. As stored in TCRdb, this immuneACCESS dataset retains in-frame rearrangements with V and J assigned. A fraction of the clones does not appear; measured against another copy, unresolved V genes explain less than half of the discrepancy, and the remainder lacks a known reason. For this sample there are around 140,000 clones; 77% appear just once. Over 0.8% of the sample goes to the ten largest clones. Sequenced: PBMCs. These receptors all come from an older woman in good health and CMV-seronegative.

This clone was observed a few times. The chain joins TRBV7-2 to TRBJ2-2, with 12 bases lining up with TRBD1. The CDR3 spans 15 residues. With 7 bases clipped from V and 3 bases from J, the junction kept 3 bases outside the gene matches. CDR1 SGHTA and CDR2 FQGNSA come from the germline V gene. DNA of the CDR3: TGTGCCAGCACCGGGACAGGGGGCCACACCGGGGAGCTGTTTTTT. Its translation: CASTGTGGHTGELFF. Complete variable domain (other parts from reference TRBV7-2 and TRBJ2-2): GAGVSQSPSNKVTEKGKDVELRCDPISGHTALYWYRQSLGQGLEFLIYFQGNSAPDKSGLPSDRFSAERTGGSVSTLTIQRTQQEDSAVYLCASTGTGGHTGELFFGEGSRLTVL.

This chain joins TRBV29-1 and TRBJ1-2, with unresolved D. Germline V gives CDR1 SQVTM, CDR2 ANQGSEA. The germline V and J ends were trimmed by 5 bases and 4 bases, with 8 bases remaining between them. The CDR3 runs to 11 residues. The CDR3 reads CSVNIPYGYTF. The CDR3 DNA reads TGCAGCGTTAACATACCCTATGGCTACACCTTC.

V usage is TRBV29-1 and J usage is TRBJ2-7; 12 nucleotides agree with TRBD2. The CDR3 has 17 residues. V shed 4 bases, J shed 2 bases, and the junction held 12 bases outside the gene matches. In germline, CDR1 is SQVTM, CDR2 ANQGSEA. CDR3 protein: CSVVPSGGGSSAYEQYF. In DNA form, the CDR3 reads TGCAGCGTTGTCCCTAGCGGGGGGGGATCGAGCGCCTACGAGCAGTACTTC.

This clone appeared once. CDR3 region: CASSSPGTGGPYEQYF. The CDR3 nucleotides read TGTGCCAGCAGTTCCCCGGGGACAGGAGGACCCTACGAGCAGTACTTC. The rearrangement links TRBV28 to TRBJ2-7; 8 bases align to TRBD1. The germline gives CDR1 MDHEN, CDR2 SYDVKM. This CDR3 region has 16 residues. J was trimmed by 2 bases and V by 4 bases; bases with no gene match: 10.

This clone was found a few times. The J gene is TRBJ1-1, the V gene TRBV7-9; D is unclear. The germline V and J ends were trimmed by 5 bases and 0 bases, with 13 bases remaining between them. Germline V gene data show CDR1 as SEHNR and CDR2 as FQNEAQ (reference sequence). This CDR3 spans 15 amino acids. The CDR3 DNA is TGTGCCAGCAGCCCACTATTGGTAATGAACACTGAAGCTTTCTTT. This encodes CASSPLLVMNTEAFF. The entire variable domain, with the rest obtained from reference TRBV7-9 and TRBJ1-1, is as follows: DTGVSQNPRHKITKRGQNVTFRCDPISEHNRLYWYRQTLGQGPEFLTYFQNEAQLEKSRLLSDRFSAERPKGSFSTLEIQRTEQGDSAMYLCASSPLLVMNTEAFFGQGTRLTVV.

The V call is TRBV5-6, the J call TRBJ2-7; 10 nucleotides line up with TRBD1. Germline values: CDR1 SGHDT, CDR2 YYEEEE. This CDR3 has 17 residues. V lost 1 base to trimming and J lost 3 bases; unmatched junction nucleotides: 10. The CDR3 sequence: CASSLRIGTGASYEQYF. DNA of the CDR3: TGTGCCAGCAGCTTGCGAATTGGGACAGGGGCCAGCTACGAGCAGTACTTC.

The chain recombines TRBV4-1 with TRBJ1-3, with a tentative D call TRBD1 (5 bases). Trimming stripped 3 bases from V and 0 bases from J, with 12 bases between. The germline CDR1 and CDR2 sequences are MGHRA and YSYEKL. The CDR3 loop spans 16 amino acids. The CDR3 DNA reads TGCGCCAGCAGCCAGAAACAGGTACTCTCTGGAAACACCATATATTTT. Amino acids: CASSQKQVLSGNTIYF.

The rearrangement joins TRBV27 to TRBJ1-6; TRBD1 is a possible D gene (5 bases). CDR1 and CDR2 from the germline V gene are MNHEY and SMNVEV (reference sequence). The CDR3 has 14 amino acids. The germline V and J ends were trimmed by 2 bases and 8 bases, with 10 bases remaining between them. Written as DNA, the CDR3 is TGTGCCAGCAGTTTAGTGCCAGGGCATTCACCCCTCCACTTT. It translates to CASSLVPGHSPLHF.

J is TRBJ2-7 and V is TRBV5-1; perhaps TRBD2 as D (5 bases). The germline V gene encodes CDR1 SGHRS and CDR2 YFSETQ. The CDR3 is made up of 13 amino acids. V lost 6 bases to trimming and J lost 0 bases, with 10 bases between them. CDR3: CASKEGSSYEQYF. CDR3 bases: TGCGCCAGCAAAGAGGGATCCTCCTACGAGCAGTACTTC.

This clone is a singleton in its sample. Relative to the germline gene, one junction end is altered; a read error may explain this. The chain carries TRBV7-8 and TRBJ2-1; 10 bases are shared with TRBD2. Germline assignment: CDR1 SGHVS and CDR2 FQNEAQ. The CDR3 totals 13 residues. The CDR3 DNA reads as TGTGCCAGCTCCCTAGCGGGGGCCAACGATCTGGTCTTC. Translation gives CASSLAGANDLVF.

J is TRBJ2-6 and V is TRBV18, with 9 bases fitting TRBD1. The CDR3 loop spans 20 amino acids. Looked up from germline, CDR1 is KGHSH and CDR2 is LQKENI. V lost 8 bases to trimming and J lost 2 bases; unmatched junction nucleotides: 19. CDR3 sequence: CASTLPPGQGTVPGANVLTF. The CDR3 bases are TGTGCCAGCACCCTGCCGCCGGGACAGGGTACTGTTCCTGGGGCCAACGTCCTGACTTTC.

The chain employs TRBV6-1 and TRBJ2-7; no reliable D call. Germline V gene data show CDR1 as MNHNS and CDR2 as SASEGT. Trimming cost V 6 bases and J 6 bases, with 9 bases left between them. The CDR3 is made up of 11 amino acids. CDR3 sequence: CASSFLFEQYF. The DNA of the CDR3 is TGTGCCAGCAGCTTCTTATTCGAGCAGTACTTC.

This chain links TRBV28 with TRBJ2-2; D gene uncertain. The CDR3 extends over 14 amino acids. The V gene's germline CDR1 is MDHEN and CDR2 SYDVKM. Trimming removed 4 bases from V and 6 bases from J, with 12 bases in between. CDR3 sequence (DNA): TGTGCCAGCAGTTGGCCGTTGAGCGCCGGGGAGCTGTTTTTT. It encodes CASSWPLSAGELFF.

This chain links TRBV7-3 with TRBJ2-3; 9 positions agree with TRBD2. The V gene's germline CDR1 is SGHTA and CDR2 FQGTGA. The CDR3 consists of 16 residues. V gave up 2 bases and J gave up 4 bases; unmatched junction bases: 7. The chain's CDR3 is CASSLFGGRVADTQYF. CDR3 bases: TGTGCCAGCAGCTTATTTGGCGGGAGGGTAGCAGATACGCAGTATTTT.

J is TRBJ2-6 and V is TRBV28, with D possibly being TRBD2 (7 bases). With 6 bases removed from V and 0 bases from J, the gap between germline ends came to 21 bases. The CDR3 runs to 19 residues. Germline loops: CDR1 MDHEN, CDR2 SYDVKM. CDR3 loop: CASRSRWRGPSSGANVLTF. The CDR3 nucleotides are TGTGCCAGCAGATCCCGTTGGCGGGGGCCCAGCTCTGGGGCCAACGTCCTGACTTTC.

The chain uses TRBV2 and TRBJ1-5; TRBD1 might be the D (5 bases). The germline gives CDR1 SNHLY, CDR2 FYNNEI. V lost 4 bases and J lost 4, with 11 bases in between. This CDR3 is 14 amino acids long. The CDR3 loop reads CASSATDRNQPQHF. In nucleotides, the CDR3 is TGTGCCAGCAGTGCGACCGACAGAAATCAGCCCCAGCATTTT.

This clone was seen only a few times. The gene calls are TRBV19 and TRBJ2-3; tentatively, D is TRBD1 (6 bases). The CDR3 totals 16 residues. Germline V gene sequence: CDR1 LNHDA, CDR2 SQIVND (reference sequence). V was pared by 6 bases and J by 2 bases, with 18 bases between. CDR3 sequence reads: CASRKSGTFYTDTQYF. Here the CDR3 DNA reads TGTGCCAGTAGGAAATCCGGGACATTTTACACAGATACGCAGTATTTT. Filled out from reference TRBV19 and TRBJ2-3, the complete variable domain reads DGGITQSPKYLFRKEGQNVTLSCEQNLNHDAMYWYRQDPGQGLRLIYYSQIVNDFQKGDIAEGYSVSREKKESFPLTVTSAQKNPTAFYLCASRKSGTFYTDTQYFGPGTRLTVL.

As to this clone: Other nucleotide sequences from this sample produce the same CDR3. V gene TRBV2 combines with J gene TRBJ2-7, with D unclear. The CDR3 is 13 amino acids. The V end was cut by 4 bases, the J end by 2 bases, with 9 bases between. CDR1 and CDR2 (germline): SNHLY, FYNNEI. The CDR3 loop is CASSVEIPYEQYF. Written as DNA, the CDR3 is TGTGCCAGCAGTGTGGAGATCCCCTACGAGCAGTACTTC.

This clone has a handful of counts. The chain employs TRBV6-5 and TRBJ1-6; D call uncertain. The CDR3 is 16 residues long. The ends were cut back, 4 bases at V and 2 bases at J, with 12 bases in the middle. Germline CDR1 is MNHEY and CDR2 is SVGAGI. CDR3 amino acids: CASSLDERAYNSPLHF. DNA of the CDR3: TGTGCCAGCAGTTTGGACGAGAGGGCCTATAATTCACCCCTCCACTTT.

In its sample, this clone was seen a few times. The chain has TRBV9 and TRBJ2-5, with 7 bases fitting TRBD2. CDR3 length: 15 residues. Germline trimming cut 0 bases from V and 6 bases from J; bases unmatched to any gene: 8. Germline V lookup: CDR1 SGDLS, CDR2 YYNGEE. CDR3 bases: TGTGCCAGCAGCGTAGGCGGACTAGTGGGGCAGACCCAGTACTTC. Translated: CASSVGGLVGQTQYF. Using reference TRBV9 and TRBJ2-5 for the parts outside the CDR3, the full variable domain is DSGVTQTPKHLITATGQRVTLRCSPRSGDLSVYWYQQSLDQGLQFLIQYYNGEERAKGNILERFSAQQFPDLHSELNLSSLELGDSALYFCASSVGGLVGQTQYFGPGTRLLVL.

This clone was detected a few times. Written as DNA, the CDR3 is TGTGCCAGTAGTAGACAGGCGTGGGTCACTGAAGCTTTCTTT. Translating gives CASSRQAWVTEAFF. This chain joins TRBV19 and TRBJ1-1, with D perhaps TRBD1 (6 bases). This CDR3 region has 14 residues. V shed 4 bases and J shed 4 bases, with 13 bases lying between them. In germline, CDR1 is LNHDA, CDR2 SQIVND (reference sequence).

The genes are TRBV7-3 and TRBJ2-1; D is perhaps TRBD2 (6 bases). The CDR3 loop spans 13 amino acids. V shed 5 bases and J shed 5 bases, with 10 bases lying between them. CDR1 and CDR2 from the germline V gene are SGHTA and FQGTGA. The CDR3 nucleotides are TGTGCCAGCAGCGGGGACTCTCACAATGAGCAGTTCTTC. It specifies CASSGDSHNEQFF. Full variable domain (outside the CDR3, taken from reference TRBV7-3 and TRBJ2-1): GAGVSQTPSNKVTEKGKYVELRCDPISGHTALYWYRQSLGQGPEFLIYFQGTGAADDSGLPNDRFFAVRPEGSVSTLKIQRTERGDSAVYLCASSGDSHNEQFFGPGTRLTVL.

The V and J genes are TRBV30 and TRBJ2-5, with D possibly TRBD2 on 5 matching bases. The J call may be wrong; the DNA end is better matched by TRBJ2-7. Per the germline V gene, CDR1 is GTSNPN and CDR2 is SVGIG (reference sequence). The CDR3 is made up of 15 amino acids. CDR3 protein: CAWSVMGDRSSEQYF. CDR3 DNA sequence: TGTGCCTGGAGTGTTATGGGAGATCGGTCCAGCGAGCAGTACTTC.

The rearrangement joins TRBV6-4 to TRBJ1-1; D ambiguous. From germline, CDR1 is MRHNA and CDR2 SNTAGT. CDR3 length: 14 amino acids. Trimming removed 4 bases from V and 1 base from J, with 10 bases in between. CDR3 amino acids: CASSATLGNTEAFF. CDR3 in DNA: TGTGCCAGCAGTGCCACCCTAGGGAACACTGAAGCTTTCTTT.

The chain employs TRBV7-3 and TRBJ2-5, with D perhaps TRBD1 (5 bases). Per germline, CDR1 SGHTA and CDR2 FQGTGA. Trimming stripped 5 bases from V and 2 bases from J, with 9 bases between. The CDR3 loop spans 13 amino acids. CDR3 coding DNA: TGTGCCAGCAGCATCGACAGACAAGAGACCCAGTACTTC. Protein: CASSIDRQETQYF.

This clone was seen a handful of times. V is TRBV6-1 and J is TRBJ2-1; no reliable D call. Germline V gene data show CDR1 as MNHNS and CDR2 as SASEGT. The CDR3 loop spans 16 amino acids. The V gene lost 1 base and the J gene lost 0 bases, with 10 bases spanning the gap. CDR3 sequence reads: CASSEEARYSYNEQFF. The CDR3 nucleotides are TGTGCCAGCAGTGAAGAGGCGCGGTACTCCTACAATGAGCAGTTCTTC.

The chain is built from TRBV7-2 and TRBJ2-5; no reliable D call. CDR1 is SGHTA, CDR2 FQGNSA, per germline. The length of the CDR3 is 13 residues. V was shortened by 3 bases and J by 2 bases, with 7 bases between the two germline ends. In DNA form, the CDR3 reads TGTGCCAGCAGCTTGAACTTACAAGAGACCCAGTACTTC. Residues: CASSLNLQETQYF.

CDR3 protein: CASSLGQDKNTGELFF. In DNA form, the CDR3 reads TGTGCCAGCAGCTTAGGTCAGGACAAGAACACCGGGGAGCTGTTTTTT. This chain joins TRBV11-3 and TRBJ2-2, with a tentative D call TRBD1 (5 bases). V gave up 1 base and J gave up 1 base, with 10 bases separating them. The CDR3 has 16 residues. Germline-derived CDR1 and CDR2 are SGHNT and YENEEA.

The rearrangement links TRBV10-1 to TRBJ2-1; possible D gene TRBD1, 6 bases. Trimming took off 3 bases at V and 15 bases at J, with 21 bases between the two ends. The CDR3 has 14 residues. Germline V gene lookup returns CDR1 WNHNN and CDR2 SYGVQD (reference sequence). The CDR3 here is CASSEMRDGQGTFF. The CDR3 DNA follows: TGCGCCAGCAGTGAAATGCGAGACGGGCAGGGGACGTTCTTC.